This TCR beta chain was obtained from a study of blood T cell repertoires in COVID-19. Overall study context: Samples came from the United States, Italy and Spain, spanning acute and convalescent COVID-19.

V shed 6 bases, J shed 6 bases, and the junction held 1 base outside the gene matches. Germline CDR1 MDHEN, CDR2 SYDVKM. There are 11 residues in the CDR3. Sequencing was performed with immunoSEQ multiplex PCR; in TCRdb, only in-frame clones are kept and a portion is missing. The sample lists roughly 120,000 clones; 65% to 80% were seen once. This clonotype was obtained from a human donor with acute or convalescent COVID-19. The donor label of this sample is uncertain. This chain uses TRBV28 with TRBJ1-2; the match to TRBD1 covers 7 bases. Sequencing was performed on peripheral blood. The DNA of the CDR3 is TGTGCCAGCAGAGACAGGGATGGCTACACCTTC. Translated: CASRDRDGYTF.